The sample holds many counts of the clone carrying this T cell receptor (beta chain). Its antigen is currently unknown. Amplification targeted TCR beta CDR3 regions from RNA transcripts. The TCR CDR3 first-round RT-PCR relied on the HTBI primer set. TCRdb processed the multiplex PCR reads anew with MiXCR; each CDR3 protein has one entry. The data contain a few hundred thousand distinct CDR3 sequences, around a sixth of them singletons. It was 8.5 to 10 ml of fresh peripheral blood that supplied the PBMCs. This sample stems from a study of T cells in Graves' hyperthyroidism and ophthalmopathy. Study-level information: Peripheral blood was taken when the disease was first diagnosed, before any treatment began. Broader study findings: The model's output predicted ophthalmopathy at a median of 6.5 months prior to onset.

The sequence was obtained from a woman aged 18-29 years with Graves' hyperthyroidism. Source material: blood.

The CDR3 sequence: CASSFYGELFF. The CDR3 nucleotides read TGCGCCAGCAGCTTCTACGGGGAGCTGTTTTTT. The genes are TRBV4-1 and TRBJ2-2; D ambiguous. Germline values: CDR1 MGHRA, CDR2 YSYEKL. The germline V and J ends were trimmed by 5 bases and 7 bases, with 5 bases remaining between them. The CDR3 sequence is 11 residues long.